The 12 T cell receptor beta chains reported below all come from one sample, sequenced in a study of blood T cell repertoires in COVID-19. This table comes from immunoSEQ multiplex PCR, and its TCRdb copy is limited to in-frame clones, with some not included. The table records over 250,000 clones, around 88% of them present only once. The sequencing input was peripheral blood. Receptors were obtained from a woman between 65 and 79 years old with COVID-19, enrolled during active disease.

This clone was seen ten or more times. The chain has TRBV28 and TRBJ1-1; TRBD1 might be the D (5 bases). This CDR3 is 14 amino acids long. Trimming pared 6 bases from V and 6 bases from J, leaving 17 bases between. The germline CDR1 and CDR2 sequences are MDHEN and SYDVKM. The CDR3 nucleotides read TGTGCCAGCAGCTTGGGGGAGGGCTCCGCTGAAGCTTTCTTT. Its protein is CASSLGEGSAEAFF.

The chain is built from TRBV7-9 and TRBJ2-7, with 9 bases aligning to TRBD1. CDR1 is SEHNR, CDR2 FQNEAQ, per germline (reference sequence). The CDR3 consists of 16 residues. The V gene end was trimmed by 1 base and the J gene end by 4 bases; junction bases not matched to a gene: 8. CDR3 nucleotides: TGTGCCAGCAGCTTAGGGGGGACAGGGAATCTGTACGAGCAGTACTTC. Translation: CASSLGGTGNLYEQYF. Full variable domain (rest looked up from reference TRBV7-9 and TRBJ2-7): DTGVSQNPRHKITKRGQNVTFRCDPISEHNRLYWYRQTLGQGPEFLTYFQNEAQLEKSRLLSDRFSAERPKGSFSTLEIQRTEQGDSAMYLCASSLGGTGNLYEQYFGPGTRLTVT.

J is TRBJ1-6 and V is TRBV4-2; D unclear. V gave up 2 bases and J gave up 7 bases, with 9 bases separating them. Germline loops: CDR1 LGHNA, CDR2 YNFKEQ. The CDR3 sequence is 14 residues long. CDR3 in amino acids: CASSQTELNSPLHF. CDR3 sequence (DNA): TGTGCCAGCAGCCAAACAGAATTAAATTCACCCCTCCACTTT.

This rearrangement joins TRBV7-9 to TRBJ1-1; 7 bases map to TRBD1. Germline V gene sequence: CDR1 SEHNR, CDR2 FQNEAQ (reference sequence). This CDR3 spans 15 amino acids. Trimming cost V 3 bases and J 1 base; bases outside gene matches: 5. The CDR3 reads CASSLATGPNTEAFF. CDR3 DNA sequence: TGTGCCAGCAGCTTGGCGACAGGGCCGAACACTGAAGCTTTCTTT.

V and J are TRBV24-1 and TRBJ1-1; TRBD1 might be the D (6 bases). There are 12 residues in the CDR3. Germline lookup yields CDR1 KGHDR and CDR2 SFDVKD. Trimming shortened V by 8 bases and J by 8 bases, and 14 bases separated the two germline ends. For the CDR3, the DNA is TGTGCCACCAAGGGGGTCACGGGAGAAGCTTTCTTT. This codes for CATKGVTGEAFF.

The J gene is TRBJ1-2, the V gene TRBV6-5; the match to TRBD1 covers 8 bases. In germline, CDR1 is MNHEY, CDR2 SVGAGI. V was clipped by 6 bases and J by 0 bases; unmatched bases: 3. CDR3 size: 14 residues. CDR3 amino acids: CASRGTGPNYGYTF. The CDR3 bases are TGTGCCAGCAGGGGGACAGGACCTAACTATGGCTACACCTTC.

The rearrangement joins TRBV9 to TRBJ2-7; 11 bases are a match to TRBD2. From germline, CDR1 is SGDLS and CDR2 YYNGEE. With 0 bases clipped from V and 1 base from J, the junction kept 3 bases outside the gene matches. The CDR3 covers 16 residues. The CDR3 DNA reads TGTGCCAGCAGCGTAGGACTAGCGGGGACATCCTACGAGCAGTACTTC. Protein product: CASSVGLAGTSYEQYF.

This clone was detected only a few times. This chain uses TRBV11-2 with TRBJ1-6; D is ambiguous. Germline V gene sequence: CDR1 SGHAT, CDR2 FQNNGV. This CDR3 is built from 15 residues. V lost 1 base to trimming and J lost 4 bases, with 8 bases between them. DNA of the CDR3: TGTGCCAGCAGCTTAGCCGCAGATTATAATTCACCCCTCCACTTT. Its protein product is CASSLAADYNSPLHF.

This chain connects TRBV5-1 to TRBJ1-1, with TRBD1 matching 9 bases. The ends lost 5 bases at V and 5 bases at J; junction bases unmatched: 10. The CDR3 loop spans 15 amino acids. Germline V gene data show CDR1 as SGHRS and CDR2 as YFSETQ. The CDR3 region has the DNA TGCGCCAGCAGTCAATTAACAGGGGGCGGAACTGAAGCTTTCTTT. Residues: CASSQLTGGGTEAFF.

This sequence joins TRBV9 and TRBJ1-4; 10 bases are shared with TRBD1. V shed 4 bases, J shed 8 bases, and the junction held 5 bases outside the gene matches. The CDR3 consists of 14 residues. CDR1 and CDR2 (germline): SGDLS, YYNGEE. CDR3 nucleotide sequence: TGTGCCAGCAGCCCGGGACAGGGGAGAGAAAAACTGTTTTTT. Its protein is CASSPGQGREKLFF. Drawing the rest from reference TRBV9 and TRBJ1-4, the complete variable domain is DSGVTQTPKHLITATGQRVTLRCSPRSGDLSVYWYQQSLDQGLQFLIQYYNGEERAKGNILERFSAQQFPDLHSELNLSSLELGDSALYFCASSPGQGREKLFFGSGTQLSVL.

The chain couples TRBV18 to TRBJ2-3, with unresolved D. Trimming pared 3 bases from V and 6 bases from J, leaving 13 bases between. Germline V gene lookup returns CDR1 KGHSH and CDR2 LQKENI. CDR3 length: 14 amino acids. CDR3 DNA sequence: TGTGCCAGCTCACCCCTTAACAATGGCGATACGCAGTATTTT. It specifies CASSPLNNGDTQYF.

The chain joins TRBV12-5 to TRBJ1-2; D may be TRBD1 (6 bases). V was cut by 5 bases and J by 4 bases, with 17 bases left in between. Per the germline V gene, CDR1 is LGHNT and CDR2 is FRNRAP. This CDR3 comprises 15 residues. CDR3 residues: CASGRAQGQLYGYTF. CDR3 nucleotide sequence: TGTGCTAGTGGTCGCGCCCAGGGACAACTCTATGGCTACACCTTC.